One and the same sample provided the 10 T cell receptor beta chains below, sequenced in a study of T-cell reconstitution after alpha-beta-depleted transplantation in children. Unique molecular identifiers were used to barcode this TCRbeta library. In TCRdb, the PCR reads were re-called with MiXCR into one record per CDR3 protein. Of under 140,000 distinct CDR3 sequences in the sample, 10% were seen once. Here the sequenced sample was PBMCs from the stem cell graft donor, taken from the stem cell graft. The receptors were gathered from a human donor who donated a stem cell graft to a child with acute lymphoblastic leukemia.

In this sample, this clonotype turned up many times. V usage is TRBV20-1 and J usage is TRBJ2-7; 9 bases fit TRBD2. Germline assignment: CDR1 DFQATT and CDR2 SNEGSKA (reference sequence). The CDR3 is made up of 13 amino acids. V lost 8 bases, J lost 7 bases, and 12 bases stayed unmatched. The chain's CDR3 is CSHTTSGPLEQYF. In nucleotides, the CDR3 is TGCAGTCATACGACTAGCGGACCCCTTGAGCAGTACTTC.

A single count supports this clonotype. The V call is TRBV28, the J call TRBJ2-2, with unresolved D. The ends were cut back, 10 bases at V and 4 bases at J, with 22 bases in the middle. The germline CDR1 and CDR2 sequences are MDHEN and SYDVKM. This CDR3 has 16 amino acids. The CDR3 sequence is CAMGPGLLLGTGELFF. The CDR3 nucleotides read TGTGCCATGGGCCCTGGGCTCCTCCTGGGCACCGGGGAGCTGTTTTTT.

This clonotype was seen a handful of times. The V gene is TRBV7-2, the J gene TRBJ1-4, with D maybe TRBD1 (5 bases). CDR1 and CDR2 from the germline V gene are SGHTA and FQGNSA. The V gene lost 5 bases and the J gene lost 5 bases, with 15 bases spanning the gap. The CDR3 sequence is 15 residues long. The CDR3 protein is CASSRGGGPNEKLFF. DNA for the CDR3: TGTGCCAGCAGCCGGGGTGGGGGACCGAATGAAAAACTGTTTTTT.

As to this clonotype: A much larger clone differs by one base, so this may be a read error. The chain couples TRBV20-1 to TRBJ1-1; D is ambiguous. Germline CDR1 reads DFQATT; CDR2 reads SNEGSKA (reference sequence). This CDR3 has 12 amino acids. The CDR3 nucleotides read TGCAGTGCTAGCGGGCCGAACACTCAAGCTTTCTTT. Its translation is CSASGPNTQAFF.

There are many counts of this clonotype. This chain uses TRBV29-1 with TRBJ2-5; 7 nucleotides agree with TRBD2. Per germline, CDR1 SQVTM and CDR2 ANQGSEA. CDR3 size: 15 residues. The trim removed 1 base at V and 4 bases at J, leaving 9 bases unmatched. This CDR3 reads CSVEGVAGVRETQYF. For the CDR3, the DNA is TGCAGCGTTGAAGGGGTGGCGGGAGTTAGAGAGACCCAGTACTTC.

This clonotype has at least ten counts. This rearrangement joins TRBV27 to TRBJ2-7; TRBD2 agrees at 12 bases. The J segment lost 3 bases and the V segment lost 5 bases, leaving 8 bases of the junction unmatched. The CDR3 has 16 residues. Germline V gene lookup returns CDR1 MNHEY and CDR2 SMNVEV (reference sequence). CDR3 DNA sequence: TGTGCCAGCAGTAGGACTAGCGGGGTGGGAATCTACGAGCAGTACTTC. Protein product: CASSRTSGVGIYEQYF.

This clonotype appeared many times. The V gene is TRBV15, the J gene TRBJ2-7; 8 positions agree with TRBD2. The V gene's germline CDR1 is LNHNV and CDR2 YYDKDF (reference sequence). The CDR3 sequence is 13 residues long. The ends lost 3 bases at V and 4 bases at J; junction bases unmatched: 2. The CDR3 loop reads CATSRRGAYEQYF. The DNA for the CDR3 is TGTGCCACCAGCAGGCGGGGGGCGTACGAGCAGTACTTC.

This clonotype was seen repeatedly, ten times or more. The CDR3 bases are TGTGCCAGCAGCTTAGATGGGGCGGGAGGGGTCTACGAGCAGTACTTC. Amino acids: CASSLDGAGGVYEQYF. The rearrangement joins TRBV7-2 to TRBJ2-7; 9 bases are a match to TRBD2. This CDR3 comprises 16 residues. The V gene's germline CDR1 is SGHTA and CDR2 FQGNSA. The V segment lost 1 base and the J segment 3 bases; nucleotides outside the gene matches: 7.

This clonotype has only a few counts. The genes are TRBV19 and TRBJ2-1; 12 bases line up with TRBD2. V dropped 6 bases and J dropped 6; count of bases not matched to a gene: 12. This CDR3 is 17 amino acids long. From germline, CDR1 is LNHDA and CDR2 SQIVND (reference sequence). CDR3 residues: CASRRPSGGAFPNEQFF. DNA of the CDR3: TGTGCCAGTAGGCGGCCTAGCGGGGGGGCCTTTCCCAATGAGCAGTTCTTC.

This clonotype was counted a few times. The rearrangement links TRBV23-1 to TRBJ2-4, with D possibly matching TRBD2 (5 bases). TRBV23-1 has ORF status, its function being uncertain. This CDR3 region has 18 residues. V shed 0 bases and J shed 4 bases, with 19 bases lying between them. The CDR3 loop is CASSQSLRRRREKNIQYF. The DNA of the CDR3 is TGCGCCAGCAGTCAATCTTTACGCCGTCGACGGGAAAAAAACATTCAGTACTTC.